This T cell receptor (beta chain) emerged from a study of cytomegalovirus exposure and HLA in healthy donors. For the study at large: The approximately 600 first-cohort repertoires shared a platform with the 120 validation repertoires, as reported in a later analysis. Regarding the study as a whole: Listed as cytomegalovirus-associated were 150 to 200 TCR beta chains.

With respect to this clone: Antigen: not known.

The donors were members of the validation cohort comprising over 100 subjects, separate from the roughly 680-subject first cohort. The repertoire was sequenced with immunoSEQ multiplex PCR; TCRdb's copy has only in-frame clones and lacks some. Of a few hundred thousand clones in the sample, 85% to 90% were seen once. This CDR3 is built from 15 residues. J lost 5 bases, V lost 4 bases, and 8 bases had no gene match. CDR1 and CDR2 (germline): SGHAT, FQNNGV. Sequenced sample: PBMCs. The chain employs TRBV11-2 and TRBJ1-1, with 9 bases aligning to TRBD1. This TCR was recovered from a woman aged 18 to 35 in good health and CMV-seronegative. The CDR3 reads CASSWGWGQGTEAFF. For the CDR3, the DNA is TGTGCCAGCAGCTGGGGGTGGGGACAGGGTACTGAAGCTTTCTTT. Full variable domain (missing parts from reference TRBV11-2 and TRBJ1-1): EAGVAQSPRYKIIEKRQSVAFWCNPISGHATLYWYQQILGQGPKLLIQFQNNGVVDDSQLPKDRFSAERLKGVDSTLKIQPAKLEDSAVYLCASSWGWGQGTEAFFGQGTRLTVV.